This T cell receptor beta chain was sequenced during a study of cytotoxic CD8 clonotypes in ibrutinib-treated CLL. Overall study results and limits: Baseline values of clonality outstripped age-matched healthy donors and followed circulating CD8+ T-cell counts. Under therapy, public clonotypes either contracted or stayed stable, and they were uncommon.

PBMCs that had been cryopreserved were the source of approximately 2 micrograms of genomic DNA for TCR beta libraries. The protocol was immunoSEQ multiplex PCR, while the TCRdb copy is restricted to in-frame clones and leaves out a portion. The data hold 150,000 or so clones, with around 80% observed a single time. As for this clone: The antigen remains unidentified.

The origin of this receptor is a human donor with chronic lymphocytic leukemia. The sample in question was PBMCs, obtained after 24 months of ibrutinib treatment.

The CDR3 nucleotides are TGTGCCAGCAGCTTAGCGAGTGGGAATCAGCCCCAGCATTTT. Amino acids: CASSLASGNQPQHF. The V call is TRBV7-2, the J call TRBJ1-5; D remains ambiguous. Germline lookup yields CDR1 SGHTA and CDR2 FQGNSA. V shed 0 bases and J shed 4 bases, with 7 bases lying between them. This CDR3 region has 14 residues.